The 30 T cell receptor beta chains below come from one sample, sequenced in a study of identical twins. TCRdb re-analysed the 5' RACE reads in MiXCR, keeping a single row per CDR3 protein. The table includes some 730,000 distinct CDR3 sequences, roughly 20% detected once. The same specimen was also included in a second study, on T cells expressing NK-cell markers.

Specimen: PBMCs. These receptor sequences come from a woman aged 18-30 years in good health.

J is TRBJ2-7 and V is TRBV7-9; perhaps TRBD1 as D (6 bases). V gave up 4 bases and J gave up 3 bases, with 13 bases separating them. The CDR3 contains 14 residues. Germline CDR1 SEHNR, CDR2 FQNEAQ (reference sequence). The CDR3 reads CASSSNTGFYEQYF. The DNA for the CDR3 is TGTGCCAGCAGCTCAAATACAGGGTTCTACGAGCAGTACTTC.

The chain carries TRBV20-1 and TRBJ2-1; 14 bases agree with TRBD2. V shed 6 bases, J shed 6 bases, and the junction held 4 bases outside the gene matches. CDR3 length: 14 amino acids. In germline, CDR1 is DFQATT, CDR2 SNEGSKA (reference sequence). Written as DNA, the CDR3 is TGCAGTGCCCGGACTAGCGGGAGGTCCAATGAGCAGTTCTTC. Encoded protein: CSARTSGRSNEQFF.

This clonotype has a handful of counts. The rearrangement joins TRBV5-1 to TRBJ2-7; a possible D gene is TRBD1 (5 bases). The CDR3 runs to 13 residues. CDR1 is SGHRS and CDR2 is YFSETQ in the germline V gene. The V gene lost 0 bases and the J gene lost 3 bases, with 7 bases spanning the gap. The CDR3 sequence is CASSLDRHYEQYF. The CDR3 DNA follows: TGCGCCAGCAGCTTGGACAGGCACTACGAGCAGTACTTC.

This chain connects TRBV7-9 to TRBJ2-7; D gene unclear. With 3 bases removed from V and 6 bases from J, the gap between germline ends came to 12 bases. This CDR3 is 13 amino acids long. CDR1 and CDR2 (germline): SEHNR, FQNEAQ (reference sequence). CDR3 DNA: TGTGCCAGCAGCTTTCTACTTGTGGGCGAGCAGTACTTC. The encoded protein is CASSFLLVGEQYF. Complete variable domain (other parts from reference TRBV7-9 and TRBJ2-7): DTGVSQNPRHKITKRGQNVTFRCDPISEHNRLYWYRQTLGQGPEFLTYFQNEAQLEKSRLLSDRFSAERPKGSFSTLEIQRTEQGDSAMYLCASSFLLVGEQYFGPGTRLTVT.

J is TRBJ1-2 and V is TRBV24-1; a possible D gene is TRBD1 (5 bases). The ends were cut back, 2 bases at V and 8 bases at J, with 17 bases in the middle. The CDR3 covers 15 residues. Germline CDR1 KGHDR, CDR2 SFDVKD. The CDR3 nucleotides read TGTGCCACCAGTGATTCCTCAGGGCTACCTAGAGGCTACACCTTC. Translation: CATSDSSGLPRGYTF.

This clonotype was seen a few times. The chain combines TRBV3-1 with TRBJ2-7; perhaps TRBD2 as D (5 bases). V lost 4 bases and J lost 7, with 11 bases in between. The CDR3 has 12 amino acids. The germline V gene has CDR1 LGHDT and CDR2 YNNKEL (reference sequence). DNA for the CDR3: TGTGCCAGCAGCCGAAGAGGGCAGGAGCAGTACTTC. Amino acid sequence: CASSRRGQEQYF.

The CDR3 region has the DNA TGTGCCAGCAGCCGGGCAGGACAGGGTGAAGATACGCAGTATTTT. Translating gives CASSRAGQGEDTQYF. This chain uses TRBV5-6 with TRBJ2-3, with TRBD1 matching 8 bases. This CDR3 has 15 residues. Losses at the gene ends were 4 bases for V and 5 bases for J; bases not matched to a gene: 9. Germline V CDR1 and CDR2: SGHDT, YYEEEE.

The chain combines TRBV7-2 with TRBJ1-6; D is uncertain. V gave up 5 bases and J gave up 1 base, with 9 bases separating them. CDR3 length: 15 residues. Germline V gene data show CDR1 as SGHTA and CDR2 as FQGNSA. The CDR3 DNA sequence: TGTGCCAGCAGCCCCCAGGCGTCCTATAATTCACCCCTCCACTTT. Protein: CASSPQASYNSPLHF.

The rearrangement uses TRBV5-1 and TRBJ2-3; 8 nucleotides agree with TRBD1. J gave up 3 bases and V 4 bases, and 10 bases lay outside the gene matches. Germline V CDR1 and CDR2: SGHRS, YFSETQ. The CDR3 is made up of 16 amino acids. The CDR3 spells CASSRGQGARTDTQYF. The CDR3 DNA reads as TGCGCCAGCAGCCGAGGACAGGGAGCAAGGACAGATACGCAGTATTTT.

V is TRBV6-6 and J is TRBJ2-5; D might be TRBD2 (5 bases). The CDR3 covers 13 residues. Germline CDR1 reads MNHNY; CDR2 reads SVGAGI (reference sequence). Between the trimmed V and J ends, which lost 2 bases and 2 bases, there was a span of 6 bases. Here the CDR3 DNA reads TGTGCCAGCAGTTACAGACTACAAGAGACCCAGTACTTC. Its translation: CASSYRLQETQYF.

The chain carries TRBV5-4 and TRBJ2-6; TRBD1 matches at 8 bases. The length of the CDR3 is 21 residues. The junction had 14 bases not matched to a gene; V was cut back by 0 bases and J by 0 bases. Germline CDR1 reads SGHNT; CDR2 reads YYREEE (reference sequence). The CDR3 DNA is TGTGCCAGCAGCTTGGAGAACTTACCGGGACAGGTAGCCTCTGGGGCCAACGTCCTGACTTTC. This sequence encodes CASSLENLPGQVASGANVLTF.

This chain uses TRBV20-1 with TRBJ2-3; 7 positions match TRBD1. Looked up from germline, CDR1 is DFQATT and CDR2 is SNEGSKA (reference sequence). V lost 0 bases, J lost 0 bases, and 3 bases stayed unmatched. The CDR3 sequence is 15 residues long. The CDR3 coding sequence is TGCAGTGCTAGAGATTGGGGACAGAGCACAGATACGCAGTATTTT. It codes for CSARDWGQSTDTQYF.

The table lists this clonotype with a few counts. This chain connects TRBV27 to TRBJ2-4; 8 bases agree with TRBD1. V was clipped by 6 bases and J by 3 bases; unmatched bases: 7. The germline gives CDR1 MNHEY, CDR2 SMNVEV (reference sequence). The CDR3 runs to 15 residues. CDR3 nucleotide sequence: TGTGCCAGCAGGCAGGGGGCGATAGGCAAAAACATTCAGTACTTC. Protein sequence: CASRQGAIGKNIQYF.

This clonotype occurred a few times. The chain employs TRBV12-3 or TRBV12-4 and TRBJ2-1; 11 positions agree with TRBD2. J gave up 2 bases and V 6 bases, and 3 bases lay outside the gene matches. The CDR3 consists of 15 residues. The CDR3, as DNA: TGTGCCAGCAGCAAGACTAGCGGGGCCTACAATGAGCAGTTCTTC. This gives the protein CASSKTSGAYNEQFF.

The genes are TRBV20-1 and TRBJ2-1, with D possibly matching TRBD2 (5 bases). V was clipped by 5 bases and J by 10 bases, with 15 bases between them. The CDR3 contains 12 residues. From germline, CDR1 is DFQATT and CDR2 SNEGSKA (reference sequence). The CDR3 DNA reads TGCAGTGCTCTTAGGGAGATTGGGGAGCAGTTCTTC. The encoded protein is CSALREIGEQFF.

This chain uses TRBV7-8 with TRBJ1-5; TRBD1 matches at 9 bases. Trimming cost V 5 bases and J 0 bases; bases outside gene matches: 2. CDR3 size: 15 residues. The germline CDR1 and CDR2 sequences are SGHVS and FQNEAQ. CDR3 in amino acids: CASSADRGSNQPQHF. The DNA for the CDR3 is TGTGCCAGCAGCGCGGACAGGGGTAGCAATCAGCCCCAGCATTTT. Supplemented by reference TRBV7-8 and TRBJ1-5, the full variable domain reads GAGVSQSPRYKVAKRGQDVALRCDPISGHVSLFWYQQALGQGPEFLTYFQNEAQLDKSGLPSDRFFAERPEGSVSTLKIQRTQQEDSAVYLCASSADRGSNQPQHFGDGTRLSIL.

The chain is built from TRBV5-1 and TRBJ2-2; D gene uncertain. Germline V gene lookup returns CDR1 SGHRS and CDR2 YFSETQ. The CDR3 is 17 residues long. The ends were cut back, 4 bases at V and 5 bases at J, with 21 bases in the middle. CDR3 in amino acids: CASSPQHNMIRTGELFF. CDR3 nucleotides: TGCGCCAGCAGCCCCCAGCACAACATGATTAGAACCGGGGAGCTGTTTTTT. Variable domain in full (rest from reference TRBV5-1 and TRBJ2-2): KAGVTQTPRYLIKTRGQQVTLSCSPISGHRSVSWYQQTPGQGLQFLFEYFSETQRNKGNFPGRFSGRQFSNSRSEMNVSTLELGDSALYLCASSPQHNMIRTGELFFGEGSRLTVL.

V gene TRBV4-3 combines with J gene TRBJ2-7; TRBD1 matches 9 bases. Germline loops: CDR1 LGHNA, CDR2 YSLEER. The CDR3 is made up of 15 amino acids. The ends lost 1 base at V and 5 bases at J; junction bases unmatched: 6. The CDR3 reads CASSQAGTGFHEQYF. In DNA, the CDR3 is TGCGCCAGCAGCCAAGCCGGGACAGGGTTCCACGAGCAGTACTTC.

This clonotype was observed a handful of times. The chain recombines TRBV6-2 or TRBV6-3 with TRBJ2-7; D is unresolved. Germline V gene sequence: CDR1 MNHEY, CDR2 SVGEGT. The CDR3 runs 12 residues. The V end lost 8 bases, the J end lost 7 bases, and 15 bases lay between the germline ends. The CDR3 region has the DNA TGTGCCAGCTCTCAGCGACGTACGGAGCAGTACTTC. This gives the protein CASSQRRTEQYF.

This chain links TRBV29-1 with TRBJ2-1; 7 bases align to TRBD2. Germline lookup yields CDR1 SQVTM and CDR2 ANQGSEA. V shed 1 base and J 7 bases; nucleotides not matched to a gene: 7. The CDR3 is made up of 14 amino acids. The CDR3 loop is CSVEGGRGVNEQFF. The CDR3 DNA sequence: TGCAGCGTTGAAGGCGGGAGAGGCGTGAATGAGCAGTTCTTC.

A few counts support this clonotype. V is TRBV6-2 or TRBV6-3 and J is TRBJ2-1; maybe TRBD2 (6 bases). The CDR3 consists of 15 residues. V was shortened by 2 bases and J by 9 bases, with 17 bases between the two germline ends. In germline, CDR1 is MNHEY, CDR2 SVGEGT. The CDR3 DNA is TGTGCCAGCAGTTACGAGTCCCCGGGGCGGGGTGAGCAGTTCTTC. Protein sequence: CASSYESPGRGEQFF.

This clonotype occurred many times. The chain uses TRBV12-3 or TRBV12-4 and TRBJ2-5, with D possibly being TRBD1 (6 bases). V shed 3 bases and J shed 7 bases, with 6 bases lying between them. This CDR3 comprises 11 residues. The CDR3, as DNA: TGTGCCAGCAGTTTCAGGGGGACCCAGTACTTC. This gives the protein CASSFRGTQYF.

The chain combines TRBV4-1 with TRBJ1-2; 7 bases map to TRBD1. The CDR3 is made up of 14 amino acids. Germline CDR1 is MGHRA and CDR2 is YSYEKL. The ends lost 3 bases at V and 6 bases at J; junction bases unmatched: 7. CDR3 sequence: CASSQETGYDGYTF. The CDR3 DNA is TGCGCCAGCAGCCAGGAGACAGGGTACGATGGCTACACCTTC.

This clonotype appeared many times. CDR3 protein: CASSQDSAGGPDTQYF. The CDR3 nucleotides read TGTGCCAGCAGCCAAGATTCGGCGGGGGGGCCTGATACGCAGTATTTT. The chain recombines TRBV4-2 with TRBJ2-3; 9 bases match TRBD2. CDR1 is LGHNA, CDR2 YNFKEQ, per germline. The CDR3 length is 16 residues. J gave up 6 bases and V 0 bases, and 7 bases lay outside the gene matches.

This clonotype was recorded at least ten times. This chain uses TRBV7-9 with TRBJ2-1; possibly TRBD2 for D (5 bases). V was pared by 3 bases and J by 7 bases, with 10 bases between. This CDR3 is 13 amino acids long. Germline V gene sequence: CDR1 SEHNR, CDR2 FQNEAQ (reference sequence). The CDR3 region is CASSFWRWNEQFF. The CDR3, as DNA: TGTGCCAGCAGCTTCTGGAGGTGGAATGAGCAGTTCTTC.

The rearrangement joins TRBV18 to TRBJ2-2; D gene uncertain. The V gene lost 2 bases and the J gene lost 4 bases, with 8 bases spanning the gap. Germline assignment: CDR1 KGHSH and CDR2 LQKENI. CDR3 length: 14 amino acids. CDR3 nucleotide sequence: TGTGCCAGCTCACCAATGGTGCGCACCGGGGAGCTGTTTTTT. It is translated as CASSPMVRTGELFF.

The chain combines TRBV5-1 with TRBJ2-7; D is undetermined. Between the trimmed V and J ends, which lost 0 bases and 12 bases, there was a span of 19 bases. The germline V gene has CDR1 SGHRS and CDR2 YFSETQ. This CDR3 is built from 14 residues. The CDR3 DNA is TGCGCCAGCAGCTTGGCCCCCGTCGGTGGGTACCTGTACTTC. Protein sequence: CASSLAPVGGYLYF.

This clonotype has just a few counts. The chain joins TRBV5-1 to TRBJ2-3, with no clear D. The length of the CDR3 is 14 residues. The germline V and J ends were trimmed by 7 bases and 0 bases, with 12 bases remaining between them. Germline CDR1 SGHRS, CDR2 YFSETQ. Written as DNA, the CDR3 is TGCGCCAGCGGCCAATTGGGTAGCACAGATACGCAGTATTTT. Residues: CASGQLGSTDTQYF.

V usage is TRBV7-9 and J usage is TRBJ1-1; D unclear. Germline CDR1 and CDR2: SEHNR and FQNEAQ (reference sequence). V shed 7 bases and J shed 1 base, with 16 bases lying between them. The length of the CDR3 is 15 residues. DNA for the CDR3: TGTGCCAGCAACACATGGGTGGAGGGGAACACTGAAGCTTTCTTT. Translation gives CASNTWVEGNTEAFF.

The gene calls are TRBV27 and TRBJ1-2; TRBD1 agrees at 7 bases. CDR3 length equals 13 residues. The V segment lost 5 bases and the J segment 4 bases; nucleotides outside the gene matches: 4. Germline CDR1 and CDR2: MNHEY and SMNVEV (reference sequence). The CDR3 nucleotides read TGTGCCAGCAGTACGACAGGGTTCTATGGCTACACCTTC. Its protein is CASSTTGFYGYTF.